This is a list of T cell receptor beta chains from one sample in a study of blood T cell repertoires in COVID-19. The assay was immunoSEQ multiplex PCR, and TCRdb's table has in-frame clones only and misses some. The repertoire has roughly 250,000 clones, 88% of them found once; the top ten carry approximately 0.8%. Sequencing used peripheral blood. All receptors come from a woman aged 25 to 39 with acute or convalescent COVID-19. CDR3s include the opening cysteine and the closing phenylalanine or tryptophan. Fields, in order: J gene, V gene, clone size, D gene, CDR3 DNA, CDR3 protein. The D gene is left open where the match is weak. The size field is filled for only some rows; it gives once, few, many or a size class.

TRBJ2-7,TRBV5-6,-,TRBD1,TGTGCCAGCAGCAGGACAGGATACGAGCAGTACTTC,CASSRTGYEQYF
TRBJ2-7,TRBV6-6,-,-,TGTGCCGAGGGGGAGACCGCCTACGAGCAGTACTTC,CAEGETAYEQYF
TRBJ2-4,TRBV6-4,few,TRBD1,TGTGCCAGTTCCCCGGTACAGGGGGAAGGAAACATTCAGTACTTC,CASSPVQGEGNIQYF
TRBJ2-7,TRBV18,-,-,TGTGCCAGCTCACGGGGACAAGGGGCCTACGAGCAGTACTTC,CASSRGQGAYEQYF
TRBJ2-3,TRBV6-1,-,TRBD2,TGTGCCAGCAGTGTCGGACTAGCGGGAAGCACAGATACGCAGTATTTT,CASSVGLAGSTDTQYF
TRBJ2-1,TRBV19,-,-,TGTGCCAGTAGTATAGTCTCGGGGAATGAGCAGTTCTTC,CASSIVSGNEQFF
TRBJ1-6,TRBV11-2,-,-,TGTGCCAGCAGCTTAGATTGGGGCAGTTATAATTCACCCCTCCACTTT,CASSLDWGSYNSPLHF
TRBJ1-2,TRBV2,-,TRBD1,TGTGCCAGCAGTTACAGGGGAGAGAGCTACACCTTC,CASSYRGESYTF
TRBJ2-7,TRBV27,-,-,TGTGCCAGCAGTTTATGGGGGGATAGCTCCTACGAGCAGTACTTC,CASSLWGDSSYEQYF
TRBJ2-1,TRBV6-2/TRBV6-3,-,TRBD2,TGTGCCAGCAGTTACGCTGGCGGGAGGGGACAGTTCTTC,CASSYAGGRGQFF
TRBJ2-1,TRBV5-8,-,TRBD1,TGTGCCAGCAGCTTGACAGGGGTCAATGAGCAGTTCTTC,CASSLTGVNEQFF
TRBJ2-7,TRBV6-2/TRBV6-3,-,-,TGTGCCAGCAGTTACTCGGGAGTTCCCTCCTACGAGCAGTACTTC,CASSYSGVPSYEQYF
TRBJ2-2,TRBV7-9,few,-,TGTGCCAGCAGCTTAACTGAGGCCGGGGAGCTGTTTTTT,CASSLTEAGELFF
TRBJ2-7,TRBV7-9,-,-,TGTGCCAGCAGCCGGCAGGATCTCTACGAGCAGTACTTC,CASSRQDLYEQYF
TRBJ2-1,TRBV7-2,-,TRBD2,TGTGCCAGCAGCCCGGGACTAGCGGGATGGTACAATGAGCAGTTCTTC,CASSPGLAGWYNEQFF
TRBJ2-5,TRBV7-9,-,-,TGTGCCAGCAGCTCCACTCAGGGTTATCAAGAGACCCAGTACTTC,CASSSTQGYQETQYF
TRBJ2-1,TRBV13,-,TRBD2,TGTGCCAGCAGCTTAAAGCGGGAGTCGCGAGGCGATGAGCAGTTCTTC,CASSLKRESRGDEQFF
TRBJ2-2,TRBV9,-,-,TGTGCCAGCAGCGCCCTACCGAACACCGGGGAGCTGTTTTTT,CASSALPNTGELFF
TRBJ1-5,TRBV2,-,TRBD1,TGTGCCAGCAGTGTCAGGGGGCAGGGAATCCATAGCAATCAGCCCCAGCATTTT,CASSVRGQGIHSNQPQHF
TRBJ2-5,TRBV20-1,-,-,TGCAGTGCTAGTAGTACCAGCGTCGCGGGGACCCAGTACTTC,CSASSTSVAGTQYF
TRBJ2-6,TRBV5-4,-,TRBD1,TGTGCCAGCAGCTTGGCCGGGGGACAGGGGTTCCCTGGGGCCAACGTCCTGACTTTC,CASSLAGGQGFPGANVLTF
TRBJ2-1,TRBV3-1/TRBV3-2,-,-,TGTGCCAGCAGCCTGACTGCGAGCTCCTACAATGAGCAGTTCTTC,CASSLTASSYNEQFF
TRBJ2-1,TRBV30,-,TRBD1,TGTGCCTGGAGTATGGCCGGGACAGTCTCCTACAATGAGCAGTTCTTC,CAWSMAGTVSYNEQFF
TRBJ2-1,TRBV5-1,-,TRBD2,TGCGCCAGCAGCTTTACTAGCGGGAGGGGGAATGAGCAGTTCTTC,CASSFTSGRGNEQFF
TRBJ2-7,TRBV14,once,TRBD1,TGTGCCAGCAGCCTCGGATTGGACAGGGGGACACGGCACGAGCAGTACTTC,CASSLGLDRGTRHEQYF
TRBJ2-6,TRBV30,-,-,TGTGCCTGGAGTCCGGGCGGGCCTGGGGCCAACGTCCTGACTTTC,CAWSPGGPGANVLTF
TRBJ2-7,TRBV4-3,-,TRBD2,TGCGCCAGCAGCCGAACTCCCCTAGCGGGGAATTCCTACGAGCAGTACTTC,CASSRTPLAGNSYEQYF
TRBJ1-6,TRBV19,-,TRBD1,TGTGCCAGCGGACAGGGTTTATCACCCCTCCACTTT,CASGQGLSPLHF
TRBJ2-7,TRBV27,-,-,TGTGCCAGCAGTCCATGGACAGCGTCCTACGAGCAGTACTTC,CASSPWTASYEQYF
TRBJ2-1,TRBV7-9,-,TRBD2,TGTGCCAGCAGCCTAGCGTCAGCGGGAGGGTATTATGAGCAGTTCTTC,CASSLASAGGYYEQFF
TRBJ1-5,TRBV27,-,TRBD1,TGTGCCAGCAGGCCGTTTGGACAGGGAGGACAGCCCCAGCATTTT,CASRPFGQGGQPQHF
TRBJ2-7,TRBV6-5,-,-,TGTGCCATCGGGAGATACGAGCAGTACTTC,CAIGRYEQYF
TRBJ2-1,TRBV7-2,few,-,TGTGCCAGCAGCGCGGGACGTTCTCTTAATGAGCAGTTCTTC,CASSAGRSLNEQFF
TRBJ2-3,TRBV19,-,-,TGTGCCAGTAGCTACCGACTAGGCTGGGATACGCAGTATTTT,CASSYRLGWDTQYF
TRBJ2-3,TRBV27,-,TRBD1,TGTGCCAGCTCCCAGCCGGGCAGGGGGGATACGCAGTATTTT,CASSQPGRGDTQYF
TRBJ1-2,TRBV5-6,-,-,TGTGCCAGCAGCTTGACAGGGCGGAGTGGCTACACCTTC,CASSLTGRSGYTF
TRBJ2-7,TRBV9,-,-,TGTGCCAGCAGCGTCTCAGGGGAGCGGTACTACGAGCAGTACTTC,CASSVSGERYYEQYF
TRBJ2-7,TRBV27,-,-,TGTGCCAGCAGTTTATTTTTAGGGGGATACGAGCAGTACTTC,CASSLFLGGYEQYF
TRBJ2-4,TRBV5-1,-,-,TGCGCCAGCAGCTTGACAGGGAGTGTGAACATTCAGTACTTC,CASSLTGSVNIQYF
TRBJ2-1,TRBV7-9,-,TRBD1,TGTGCCAGCTGGACCGGGACAGGGTGGAATGAGCAGTTCTTC,CASWTGTGWNEQFF
TRBJ2-7,TRBV2,once,TRBD1,TGTGCCAGCAGGAACTCGGGGAGGCGGACAGGGGGCTTCGACGAGCAGTACTTC,CASRNSGRRTGGFDEQYF